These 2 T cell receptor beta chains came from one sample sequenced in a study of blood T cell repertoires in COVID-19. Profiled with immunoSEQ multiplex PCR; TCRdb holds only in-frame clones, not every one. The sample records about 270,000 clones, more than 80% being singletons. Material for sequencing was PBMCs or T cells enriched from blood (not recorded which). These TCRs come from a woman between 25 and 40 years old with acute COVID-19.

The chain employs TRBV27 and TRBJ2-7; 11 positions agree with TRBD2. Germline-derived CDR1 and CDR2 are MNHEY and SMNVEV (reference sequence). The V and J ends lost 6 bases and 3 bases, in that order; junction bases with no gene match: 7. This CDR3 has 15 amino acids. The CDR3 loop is CASRALLAGDYEQYF. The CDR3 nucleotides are TGTGCCAGCAGAGCCCTACTAGCGGGAGACTACGAGCAGTACTTC.

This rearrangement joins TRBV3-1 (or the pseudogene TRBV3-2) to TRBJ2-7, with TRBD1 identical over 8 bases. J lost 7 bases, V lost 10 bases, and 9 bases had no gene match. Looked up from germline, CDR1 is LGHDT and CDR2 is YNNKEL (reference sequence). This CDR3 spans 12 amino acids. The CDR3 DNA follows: TGTGCCACCGGGACAGGCCGAGGGGAGCAGTACTTC. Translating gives CATGTGRGEQYF.